This T cell receptor beta chain was sequenced for a study of HIV-infected patients and healthy controls (dated by TCRdb to 2013 to 2016). Per the germline V gene (reference sequence), SGHNT is the CDR1 and YYREEE is the CDR2. Including cysteine and phenylalanine, the CDR3 has 15 amino acids. Only CDR3 DNA remains: 45 bases, in frame from the first base. V ends up 0 bases short and J 5 bases short, with an unmatched junction base count of 7. Libraries were prepared through 5' RACE. The data were produced on an Illumina MiSeq. TCRdb cleaned the public reads at Q25 with fastp, built clones with MiXCR and kept in-frame beta chains. Merged by CDR3 protein, the rows form single entries marked with the most common genes and DNA. A total of more than 60,000 distinct CDR3 sequences appear in this sample, about a fifth of them only once. Jointly, the top ten make up 1.4% of the sample. This clonotype was counted a few times. Its cognate antigen has yet to be identified. Qualities for individual bases were not recorded, and no much larger clone is one base off.

Material: CD4+ T cells from blood. The sequence was obtained from a human donor in good health. Recombination linked TRBV5-4 to TRBJ2-5; the junction holds 7 bases that match TRBD2. The CDR3 protein: CASSLERGGWETQYF. Read as DNA, the sequence is TGTGCCAGCAGCTTGGAGCGGGGAGGGTGGGAGACCCAGTACTTC.